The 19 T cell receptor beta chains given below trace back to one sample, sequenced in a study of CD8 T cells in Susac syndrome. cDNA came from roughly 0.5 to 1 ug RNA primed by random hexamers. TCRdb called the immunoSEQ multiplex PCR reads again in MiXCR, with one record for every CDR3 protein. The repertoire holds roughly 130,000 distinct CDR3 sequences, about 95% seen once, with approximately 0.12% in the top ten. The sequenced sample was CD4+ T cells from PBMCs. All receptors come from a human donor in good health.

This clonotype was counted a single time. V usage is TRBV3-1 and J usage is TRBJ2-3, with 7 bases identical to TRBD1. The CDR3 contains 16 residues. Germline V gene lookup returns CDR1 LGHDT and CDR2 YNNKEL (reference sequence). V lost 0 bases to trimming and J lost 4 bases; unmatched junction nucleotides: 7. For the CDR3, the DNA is TGTGCCAGCAGCCAAGATTCCCGACAGGGCGCAGATACGCAGTATTTT. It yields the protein CASSQDSRQGADTQYF.

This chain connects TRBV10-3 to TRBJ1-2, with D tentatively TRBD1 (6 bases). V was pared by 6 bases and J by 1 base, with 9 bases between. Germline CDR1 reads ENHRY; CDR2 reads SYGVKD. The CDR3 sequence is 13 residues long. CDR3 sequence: CAISPDSNYGYTF. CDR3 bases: TGTGCCATCAGCCCGGACAGTAACTATGGCTACACCTTC.

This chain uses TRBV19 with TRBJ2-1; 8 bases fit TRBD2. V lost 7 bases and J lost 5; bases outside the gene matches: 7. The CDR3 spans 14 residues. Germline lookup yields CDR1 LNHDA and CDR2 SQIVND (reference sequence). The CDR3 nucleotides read TGTGCCAGTACCCTAGCGGGCGTAAACAATGAGCAGTTCTTC. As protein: CASTLAGVNNEQFF.

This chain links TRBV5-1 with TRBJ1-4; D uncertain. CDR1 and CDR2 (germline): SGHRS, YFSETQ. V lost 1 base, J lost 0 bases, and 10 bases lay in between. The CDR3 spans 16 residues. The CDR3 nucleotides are TGCGCCAGCAGCTTGTTGGCTGCCCCAACTAATGAAAAACTGTTTTTT. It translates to CASSLLAAPTNEKLFF.

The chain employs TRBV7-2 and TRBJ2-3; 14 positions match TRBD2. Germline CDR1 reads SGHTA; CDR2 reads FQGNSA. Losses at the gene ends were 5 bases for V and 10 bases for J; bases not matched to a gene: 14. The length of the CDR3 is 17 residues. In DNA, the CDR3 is TGTGCCAGCAGCCGATGGGGACTAGCGGGAGATTCCTCGGCGCAGTATTTT. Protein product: CASSRWGLAGDSSAQYF.

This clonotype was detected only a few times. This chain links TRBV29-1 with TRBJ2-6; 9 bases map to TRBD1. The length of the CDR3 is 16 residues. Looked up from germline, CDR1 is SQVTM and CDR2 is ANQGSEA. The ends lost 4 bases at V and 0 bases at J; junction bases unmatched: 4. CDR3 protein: CSVGTGASSGANVLTF. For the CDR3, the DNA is TGCAGCGTTGGGACAGGGGCAAGCTCTGGGGCCAACGTCCTGACTTTC.

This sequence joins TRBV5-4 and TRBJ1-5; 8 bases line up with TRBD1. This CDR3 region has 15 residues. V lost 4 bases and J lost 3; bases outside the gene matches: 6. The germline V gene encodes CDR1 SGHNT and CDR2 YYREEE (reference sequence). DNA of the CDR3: TGTGCCAGCAGCCTCCGACAGGGGACCAATCAGCCCCAGCATTTT. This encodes CASSLRQGTNQPQHF.

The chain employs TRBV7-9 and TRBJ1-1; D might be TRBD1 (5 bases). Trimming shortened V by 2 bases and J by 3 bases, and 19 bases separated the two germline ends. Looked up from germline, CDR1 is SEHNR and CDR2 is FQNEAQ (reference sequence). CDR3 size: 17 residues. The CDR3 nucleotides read TGTGCCAGCAGCTTACTTAGGGGCATAAAAGGGGACACTGAAGCTTTCTTT. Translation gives CASSLLRGIKGDTEAFF.

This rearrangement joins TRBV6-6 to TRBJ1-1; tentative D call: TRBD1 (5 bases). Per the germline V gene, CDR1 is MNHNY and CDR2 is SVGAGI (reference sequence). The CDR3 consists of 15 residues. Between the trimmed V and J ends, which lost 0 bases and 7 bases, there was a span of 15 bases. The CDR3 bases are TGTGCCAGCAGTTACTCGGGGTTAGGGGCCAGTGAAGCTTTCTTT. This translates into CASSYSGLGASEAFF.

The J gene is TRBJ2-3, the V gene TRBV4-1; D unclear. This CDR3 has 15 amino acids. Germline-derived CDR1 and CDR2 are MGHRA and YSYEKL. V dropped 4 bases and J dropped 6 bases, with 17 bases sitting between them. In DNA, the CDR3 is TGCGCCAGCAGCCTGTTCGCACCTCACTCTGATACGCAGTATTTT. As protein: CASSLFAPHSDTQYF.

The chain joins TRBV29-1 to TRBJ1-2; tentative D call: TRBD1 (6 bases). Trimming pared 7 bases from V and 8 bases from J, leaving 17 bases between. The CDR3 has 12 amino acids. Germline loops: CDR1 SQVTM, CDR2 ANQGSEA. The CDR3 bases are TGCAGCGCCGAAGGGGACACTGGGGGCTACACCTTC. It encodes CSAEGDTGGYTF.

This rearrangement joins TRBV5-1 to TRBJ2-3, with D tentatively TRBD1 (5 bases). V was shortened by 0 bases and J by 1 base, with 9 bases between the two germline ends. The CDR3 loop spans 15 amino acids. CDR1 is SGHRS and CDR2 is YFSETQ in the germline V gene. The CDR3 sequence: CASSLAQGGTDTQYF. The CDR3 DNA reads TGCGCCAGCAGCTTGGCTCAGGGTGGCACAGATACGCAGTATTTT.

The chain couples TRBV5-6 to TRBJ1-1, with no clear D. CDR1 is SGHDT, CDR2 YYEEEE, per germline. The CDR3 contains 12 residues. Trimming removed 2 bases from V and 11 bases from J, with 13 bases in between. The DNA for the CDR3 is TGTGCCAGCAGCTTACGACCAGGTGAGGCTTTCTTT. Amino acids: CASSLRPGEAFF.

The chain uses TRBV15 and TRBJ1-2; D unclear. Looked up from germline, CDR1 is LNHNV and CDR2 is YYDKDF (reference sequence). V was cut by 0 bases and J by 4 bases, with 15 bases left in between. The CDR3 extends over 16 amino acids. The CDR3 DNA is TGTGCCACCAGCAGAGATTGGAGCCGGGAGGCCTATGGCTACACCTTC. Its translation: CATSRDWSREAYGYTF.

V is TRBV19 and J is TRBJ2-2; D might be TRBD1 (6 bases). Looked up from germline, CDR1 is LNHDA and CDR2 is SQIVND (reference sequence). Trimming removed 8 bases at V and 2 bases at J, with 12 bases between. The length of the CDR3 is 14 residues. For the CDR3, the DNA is TGTGCCAGTGAAGACAGGCCCAACACCGGGGAGCTGTTTTTT. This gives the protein CASEDRPNTGELFF.

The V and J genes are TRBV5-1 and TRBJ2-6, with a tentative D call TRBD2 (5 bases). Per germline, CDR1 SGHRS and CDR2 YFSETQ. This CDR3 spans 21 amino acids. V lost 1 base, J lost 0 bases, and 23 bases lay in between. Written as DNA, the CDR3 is TGCGCCAGCAGCTTGAATCCGTCCGGTGGCGTCGGGATCTCTGGGGCCAACGTCCTGACTTTC. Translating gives CASSLNPSGGVGISGANVLTF.

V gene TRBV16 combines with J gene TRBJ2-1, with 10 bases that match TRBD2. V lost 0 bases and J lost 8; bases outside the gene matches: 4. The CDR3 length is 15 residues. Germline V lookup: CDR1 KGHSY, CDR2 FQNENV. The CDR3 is CASSQSLAGVYEQFF. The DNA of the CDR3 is TGTGCCAGCAGCCAATCCCTAGCGGGAGTTTATGAGCAGTTCTTC.

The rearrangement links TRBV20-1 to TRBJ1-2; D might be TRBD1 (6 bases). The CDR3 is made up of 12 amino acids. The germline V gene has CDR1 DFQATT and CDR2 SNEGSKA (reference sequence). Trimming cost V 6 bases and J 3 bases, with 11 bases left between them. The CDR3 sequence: CSAQTGYYGYTF. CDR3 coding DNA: TGCAGTGCCCAGACAGGCTACTATGGCTACACCTTC.

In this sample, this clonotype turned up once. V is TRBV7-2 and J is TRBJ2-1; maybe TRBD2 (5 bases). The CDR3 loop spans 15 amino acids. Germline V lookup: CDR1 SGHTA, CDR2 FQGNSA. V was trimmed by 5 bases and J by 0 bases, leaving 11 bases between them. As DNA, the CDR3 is TGTGCCAGCAGCGGTAGCGTAAACTCCTACAATGAGCAGTTCTTC. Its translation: CASSGSVNSYNEQFF.